This entry describes one TCR beta chain. The target antigen is unknown. This record belongs to a study of identical twins. The study's findings and limits: With beta out-of-frame sequences, excess sharing by twins was weaker. Compared with models, monozygotic twins showed more out-of-frame TCR alpha sharing. Interpretation of the results relied on cross-sectional statistical analysis and not on following the same donors. Fewer insertions marked abundant cord blood beta clonotypes; young adult naive trended weakly, memory not at all.

MiXCR was run by TCRdb on the 5' RACE reads, yielding one entry per CDR3 protein. The table records some 1,700,000 distinct CDR3 sequences, less than 40% of them present only once. Germline lookup yields CDR1 MNHEY and CDR2 SVGAGI. The CDR3 sequence is 15 residues long. V lost 1 base and J 4 bases, leaving 11 bases between the germline ends. The sequence was obtained from a newborn girl in good health. The chain employs TRBV6-5 and TRBJ2-1, with D maybe TRBD2 (5 bases). The source material was cord blood. The CDR3 bases are TGTGCCAGCAGTTACTGGGAATCGGGGTACAATGAGCAGTTCTTC. Protein sequence: CASSYWESGYNEQFF.